This TCR beta chain appears in the sequencing data of a study of T cells expressing NK-cell markers. Study-level information: Sorted CD3+CD56-NKG2C+, CD3+CD56+NKG2C- and CD3+CD56+NKG2C+ T cells were the source of the TCR beta repertoires.

In generating TCR beta cDNA, 5'RACE template switching with UMIs was used. From its re-call of the 5' RACE reads, TCRdb lists each CDR3 protein once, without DNA. In all, the sample yields about 160,000 distinct CDR3 sequences. General study results and limits: In four donors, dominant clonotypes made up about 28.3-60.1% of CD3+CD56-NKG2C+ cells.

Worth noting for this clonotype: What it binds is not known.

Germline lookup yields CDR1 SGHRS and CDR2 YFSETQ. There are 15 residues in the CDR3. Sequences were obtained from blood T cells: a sorted CD56 or NKG2C T cell subset, CD4+ or CD8+ T cells, or bulk PBMC T cells (not recorded which). This TCR was sampled from a woman between 18 and 75 years old in good health. The genes are TRBV5-1 and TRBJ2-1; TCRdb's assignment of TRBD1 cannot be checked, as there is no DNA. This chain's CDR3 is CASRTAAHTYNDQFF.